Presented here are 10 T cell receptor beta chains from one specimen sequenced in a study of T cells in localized non-small cell lung cancer. Clones were sequenced by immunoSEQ multiplex PCR, and TCRdb holds only the in-frame ones, with some missing. The sample lists tens of thousands of clones, 80% to 85% seen once, with roughly 4.8% in the top ten. The material sequenced was PBMCs, taken before any cancer treatment. The receptors derive from a man between 40 and 75 years old with stage II lung adenocarcinoma.

The genes are TRBV19 and TRBJ2-1; 8 bases map to TRBD2. CDR1 is LNHDA, CDR2 SQIVND, per germline (reference sequence). V shed 8 bases and J 7 bases; nucleotides not matched to a gene: 10. The CDR3 contains 14 residues. This CDR3 is CASATGTSTNEQFF. The CDR3 DNA is TGTGCCAGTGCTACCGGGACTAGTACTAATGAGCAGTTCTTC.

The chain uses TRBV11-3 and TRBJ1-5, with D hard to call. The CDR3 length is 13 residues. Germline CDR1 is SGHNT and CDR2 is YENEEA. V dropped 5 bases and J dropped 1 base, with 6 bases sitting between them. The CDR3 coding sequence is TGTGCCAGCAGCCCCTCGAGCAATCAGCCCCAGCATTTT. Its protein product is CASSPSSNQPQHF.

Regarding this clone: This may come from a read error, since a much larger clone is one base off. Other DNA sequences in the same sample also yield this CDR3. CDR3 residues: CAWSSSSGNTIYF. CDR3 bases: TGTGCCTGGAGTTCAAGCTCTGGAAACACCATATATTTT. The chain uses TRBV30 and TRBJ1-3; D gene unclear. The CDR3 covers 13 residues. Germline V gives CDR1 GTSNPN, CDR2 SVGIG (reference sequence). V was clipped by 2 bases and J by 0 bases, with 5 bases between them.

This clone showed up just a few times. This sequence joins TRBV2 and TRBJ2-1; a possible D gene is TRBD2 (6 bases). Trimming pared 8 bases from V and 4 bases from J, leaving 12 bases between. The CDR3 spans 13 residues. Germline assignment: CDR1 SNHLY and CDR2 FYNNEI. CDR3 residues: CASRGGEYNEQFF. The CDR3 DNA is TGTGCCAGCCGTGGAGGGGAATACAATGAGCAGTTCTTC.

In this sample, this clone turned up a few times. The chain carries TRBV29-1 and TRBJ1-1; perhaps TRBD1 as D (6 bases). CDR3 size: 11 residues. Trimming cost V 7 bases and J 11 bases, with 17 bases left between them. CDR1 is SQVTM and CDR2 is ANQGSEA in the germline V gene. CDR3 nucleotide sequence: TGCAGCGCGTCGAGGGGGGGAGTGGCTTTCTTT. Protein sequence: CSASRGGVAFF.

The chain combines TRBV5-8 with TRBJ2-7; D remains unclear. The V end was cut by 0 bases, the J end by 2 bases, with 12 bases between. Germline assignment: CDR1 SGHTS and CDR2 YDEGEE. The CDR3 runs to 15 residues. The CDR3 nucleotides are TGTGCCAGCAGCTTGGTACACTCCTCTGCCTACGAGCAGTACTTC. Residues: CASSLVHSSAYEQYF.

CDR3 DNA: TGTGCCAGTAGTATAGCCGGGACAGTGAACACTGAAGCTTTCTTT. Translating it yields CASSIAGTVNTEAFF. This chain uses TRBV19 with TRBJ1-1; TRBD1 matches at 7 bases. Germline V CDR1 and CDR2: LNHDA, SQIVND (reference sequence). Germline trimming cut 1 base from V and 0 bases from J; bases unmatched to any gene: 2. The CDR3 sequence is 15 residues long.

CDR3 in DNA: TGTGCCAGCAGCCCTAACGGGTATTCACCCCTCCACTTT. It codes for CASSPNGYSPLHF. The chain couples TRBV9 to TRBJ1-6; the D is unclear. Germline CDR1 and CDR2: SGDLS and YYNGEE. The CDR3 totals 13 residues. V was pared by 4 bases and J by 8 bases, with 10 bases between.

The chain has TRBV30 and TRBJ1-4; 10 bases align to TRBD1. The CDR3 has 15 amino acids. Trimming took 8 bases from V and 5 from J; bases not matched to a gene: 11. Germline V CDR1 and CDR2: GTSNPN, SVGIG (reference sequence). CDR3 DNA: TGTGCCCGACGAAGAAAGGGACAGGGGAATGAAAAACTGTTTTTT. Residues: CARRRKGQGNEKLFF.

This clone was seen more than once but under ten times. The gene calls are TRBV29-1 and TRBJ1-2; no clear D gene. The V gene's germline CDR1 is SQVTM and CDR2 ANQGSEA. The V end was cut by 0 bases, the J end by 8 bases, with 7 bases between. The length of the CDR3 is 11 residues. For the CDR3, the DNA is TGCAGCGTTGAAGATCTCCTGGGCTACACCTTC. It specifies CSVEDLLGYTF.